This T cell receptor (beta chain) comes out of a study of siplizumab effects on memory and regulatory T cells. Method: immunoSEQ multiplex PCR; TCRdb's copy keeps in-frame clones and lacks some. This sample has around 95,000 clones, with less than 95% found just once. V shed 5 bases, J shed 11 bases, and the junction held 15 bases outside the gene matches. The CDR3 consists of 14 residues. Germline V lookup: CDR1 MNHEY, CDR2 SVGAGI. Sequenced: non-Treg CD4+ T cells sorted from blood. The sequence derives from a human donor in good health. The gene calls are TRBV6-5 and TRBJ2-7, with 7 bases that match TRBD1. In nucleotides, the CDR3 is TGTGCCAGCAGTAAGTCCCGGGACAGTCGCGACAAGTACTTC. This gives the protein CASSKSRDSRDKYF.